These 14 T cell receptor beta chains were all obtained from the same sample, sequenced in a study of blood T cell repertoires in COVID-19. Assay used: immunoSEQ multiplex PCR; TCRdb lists only in-frame clones, some missing. The sample comprises over 100,000 clones, about 89% of which are singletons, and roughly 4.3% rests with the top ten. The sample consisted of peripheral blood. These receptors originate from a man aged 55 to 70 with COVID-19, enrolled during active disease.

This chain uses TRBV25-1 with TRBJ2-3, with 11 bases fitting TRBD1. Germline assignment: CDR1 MGHDK and CDR2 SYGVNS. The CDR3 loop spans 15 amino acids. Trimming took 11 bases from V and 2 from J; bases not matched to a gene: 9. The CDR3 DNA reads TGTGCCTCCGGACAGGGGGCTGGGGACACAGATACGCAGTATTTT. Its protein is CASGQGAGDTDTQYF.

The rearrangement joins TRBV5-6 to TRBJ2-1, with TRBD2 as a possible D gene (6 bases). The CDR3 loop spans 14 amino acids. Germline V gene lookup returns CDR1 SGHDT and CDR2 YYEEEE. Trimming stripped 0 bases from V and 7 bases from J, with 11 bases between. The CDR3 DNA sequence: TGTGCCAGCAGCTTGGAGGTTGGGGGGAATGAGCAGTTCTTC. Protein sequence: CASSLEVGGNEQFF.

This clone was seen a single time. The J gene is TRBJ1-2, the V gene TRBV18; TRBD1 agrees at 9 bases. J gave up 13 bases and V 2 bases, and 14 bases lay outside the gene matches. Germline V lookup: CDR1 KGHSH, CDR2 LQKENI. This CDR3 is built from 15 residues. CDR3 protein: CASSPAGTGTPSSTF. The CDR3 nucleotides read TGTGCCAGCTCACCAGCCGGGACAGGGACCCCGTCGTCCACCTTC. Full variable domain (remainder filled in from reference TRBV18 and TRBJ1-2): NAGVMQNPRHLVRRRGQEARLRCSPMKGHSHVYWYRQLPEEGLKFMVYLQKENIIDESGMPKERFSAEFPKEGPSILRIQQVVRGDSAAYFCASSPAGTGTPSSTFGSGTRLTVV.

The sample holds one count of this clone. The chain couples TRBV2 to TRBJ1-5; 10 nucleotides line up with TRBD1. The germline V gene has CDR1 SNHLY and CDR2 FYNNEI. The CDR3 has 15 residues. J lost 5 bases, V lost 7 bases, and 8 bases had no gene match. CDR3 amino acids: CASNRQGAGYQPQHF. In nucleotides, the CDR3 is TGTGCCAGCAATCGACAGGGGGCCGGTTATCAGCCCCAGCATTTT.

The genes are TRBV6-5 and TRBJ1-5; D might be TRBD1 (6 bases). From germline, CDR1 is MNHEY and CDR2 SVGAGI. The V and J ends lost 3 bases and 7 bases respectively, with 10 bases between them. The CDR3 contains 13 residues. The CDR3 DNA sequence: TGTGCCAGCAGTTATCAAACAGGGCAGCCCCAGCATTTT. Protein product: CASSYQTGQPQHF.

This chain connects TRBV19 to TRBJ1-1; D gene uncertain. V gave up 5 bases and J gave up 0 bases, with 10 bases separating them. The CDR3 contains 14 residues. The germline CDR1 and CDR2 sequences are LNHDA and SQIVND (reference sequence). CDR3 residues: CASSPQALNTEAFF. In DNA, the CDR3 is TGTGCCAGTAGTCCCCAGGCGTTGAACACTGAAGCTTTCTTT.

The CDR3: CASSGQANTGELFF. DNA of the CDR3: TGTGCCAGCTCTGGTCAGGCGAACACCGGGGAGCTGTTTTTT. V gene TRBV18 combines with J gene TRBJ2-2; D is ambiguous. This CDR3 comprises 14 residues. The germline gives CDR1 KGHSH, CDR2 LQKENI. V was cut by 6 bases and J by 0 bases, with 8 bases left in between.

The genes are TRBV28 and TRBJ2-7, with 9 bases lining up with TRBD1. The CDR3 has 13 residues. CDR1 MDHEN and CDR2 SYDVKM come from the germline V gene. The V and J ends lost 10 bases and 4 bases, in that order; junction bases with no gene match: 8. CDR3 sequence: CATDATGGYEQYF. The DNA of the CDR3 is TGTGCCACTGACGCGACAGGGGGATACGAGCAGTACTTC.

CDR3 nucleotides: TGCAGCGTTGGGAAGGACAGCCACCAAGAGACCCAGTACTTC. Translating gives CSVGKDSHQETQYF. The rearrangement joins TRBV29-1 to TRBJ2-5; weak D call: TRBD1 (6 bases). The V end was cut by 4 bases, the J end by 0 bases, with 12 bases between. CDR1 is SQVTM, CDR2 ANQGSEA, per germline. This CDR3 spans 14 amino acids.

Notes on this clone: The sample carries other DNA sequences with the same CDR3. The V gene is TRBV10-2, the J gene TRBJ1-1; D uncertain. V lost 3 bases, J lost 1 base, and 3 bases lay in between. CDR3 size: 12 residues. CDR1 is WSHSY and CDR2 is SAAADI in the germline V gene. CDR3 amino acids: CASSDQNTEAFF. In nucleotides, the CDR3 is TGCGCCAGCAGTGATCAGAACACTGAAGCTTTCTTT.

The chain recombines TRBV7-9 with TRBJ1-2; D might be TRBD1 (6 bases). Per the germline V gene, CDR1 is SEHNR and CDR2 is FQNEAQ (reference sequence). The CDR3 loop spans 14 amino acids. Trimming shortened V by 3 bases and J by 5 bases, and 13 bases separated the two germline ends. CDR3 sequence: CASSLVQGMYGYTF. The CDR3 nucleotides are TGTGCCAGCAGCTTGGTCCAGGGGATGTATGGCTACACCTTC. The full variable domain, rest sourced from reference TRBV7-9 and TRBJ1-2, is DTGVSQNPRHKITKRGQNVTFRCDPISEHNRLYWYRQTLGQGPEFLTYFQNEAQLEKSRLLSDRFSAERPKGSFSTLEIQRTEQGDSAMYLCASSLVQGMYGYTFGSGTRLTVV.

This sequence joins TRBV28 and TRBJ2-1; 10 bases match TRBD1. V was clipped by 7 bases and J by 4 bases; unmatched bases: 1. The CDR3 consists of 13 residues. Germline values: CDR1 MDHEN, CDR2 SYDVKM. CDR3 sequence (DNA): TGTGCCAGCACGGGACAGGGGTACAATGAGCAGTTCTTC. This translates into CASTGQGYNEQFF.

V usage is TRBV29-1 and J usage is TRBJ1-1; 8 bases fit TRBD1. Trimming at V came to 7 bases and at J to 1 base, leaving 5 bases not matched to a gene. CDR1 SQVTM and CDR2 ANQGSEA come from the germline V gene. The CDR3 is 13 residues long. In DNA form, the CDR3 reads TGCAGCGGGGTGACAGGGGAGAACACTGAAGCTTTCTTT. It translates to CSGVTGENTEAFF.

The genes are TRBV6-4 and TRBJ1-2; TRBD1 agrees at 9 bases. The CDR3 runs 13 residues. Germline V gene data show CDR1 as MRHNA and CDR2 as SNTAGT. Trimming at V came to 5 bases and at J to 7 bases, leaving 5 bases not matched to a gene. The CDR3 is CASSPDRGSGYTF. The CDR3 DNA reads as TGTGCCAGCAGTCCGGACAGGGGATCTGGCTACACCTTC.